Listed below are T cell receptor beta chains from one sample, sequenced in a study of human CD4 T cells and Enterobacteriaceae. Libraries were prepared by immunoSEQ multiplex PCR; TCRdb keeps only in-frame clonotypes and omits some of them. This sample carries fewer than 35,000 clones, roughly 80% of them seen once, and the ten largest clones take around 1%. Sequenced material: memory CD4+ T cells from blood. Receptors were obtained from a human donor in good health. Both conserved end residues are part of each CDR3. D genes are given only for firm matches. Not every row has a clone size; where given, it reads once, few, many or a size class.

J,D,V,size,DNA,CDR3
TRBJ2-1,NA,TRBV6-6,NA,TGTGCCAGCAGTGACTCGTACAATGAGCAGTTCTTC,CASSDSYNEQFF
TRBJ2-1,TRBD2,TRBV18,NA,TGTGCCAGCTCAACCACTAGCGGGAGGACTGGTGAGCAGTTCTTC,CASSTTSGRTGEQFF
TRBJ2-1,TRBD2,TRBV10-3,NA,TGTGCCATCGGGGGGAGTAGCGGGACACCCGGCAATGAGCAGTTCTTC,CAIGGSSGTPGNEQFF
TRBJ2-2,NA,TRBV7-6,NA,TGTGCCAGCAGCCCCAGTGCGTCAAACACCGGGGAGCTGTTTTTT,CASSPSASNTGELFF
TRBJ1-2,NA,TRBV6-6,once,TGTGCCACAACCTTGGGGGGGAGCCAGGATGGCTACACCTTC,CATTLGGSQDGYTF
TRBJ2-2,NA,TRBV28,NA,TGTGCCAGCAGTTGGGTCATTGGGGCCTCGAACACCGGGGAGCTGTTTTTT,CASSWVIGASNTGELFF
TRBJ2-7,TRBD1,TRBV6-1,NA,TGTGCCAGCAGTGGACAGGGCCAAACCGCCATGCCCTACGAGCAGTACTTC,CASSGQGQTAMPYEQYF
TRBJ2-2,NA,TRBV9,NA,TGTGCCAGCCGCCCGGCGGGCTTAGACACCGGGGAGCTGTTTTTT,CASRPAGLDTGELFF
TRBJ1-6,TRBD1,TRBV7-6,few,TGTGCCAGCAGTCGGGACAGGGGTAATTCACCCCTCCACTTT,CASSRDRGNSPLHF
TRBJ2-7,NA,TRBV18,once,TGTGCCAGCTCACCAACGACTGGAAACTACGAGCAGTACTTC,CASSPTTGNYEQYF
TRBJ2-3,NA,TRBV11-3,NA,TGTGCCAGCAGCTTAAATTTGGGAGACAACACAGATACGCAGTATTTT,CASSLNLGDNTDTQYF
TRBJ2-3,TRBD2,TRBV5-1,NA,TGCGCCAGCAGCTTGGCGGTAGGGGGCGGGAGGGCTGGCACAGATACGCAGTATTTT,CASSLAVGGGRAGTDTQYF
TRBJ1-1,NA,TRBV6-4,NA,TGTGCCAGGAGATACGTCGGGACAGAAGCTTTCTTT,CARRYVGTEAFF
TRBJ2-7,NA,TRBV11-2,NA,TGTGCCAGCAGCTTCGGGATTCTTTACGAGCAGTACTTC,CASSFGILYEQYF
TRBJ2-1,TRBD2,TRBV5-8,NA,TGTGCCAGCAGCTTTGAGCGGGGGGGCCGTGAGCAGTTCTTC,CASSFERGGREQFF
TRBJ2-3,TRBD2,TRBV27,NA,TGTGCCAGCAGTTTATTCCCTCGCGGACTAGCGGGAGCTGGTGATACGCAGTATTTT,CASSLFPRGLAGAGDTQYF
TRBJ2-1,NA,TRBV7-8,NA,TGTGCCAGCAGCCCCTGGGAGGCCGGTGAGCAGTTCTTC,CASSPWEAGEQFF
TRBJ1-5,NA,TRBV4-1,NA,TGCGCCAGCAGCCAAGAGGGCCAGAGCAATCAGCCCCAGCATTTT,CASSQEGQSNQPQHF
TRBJ1-4,NA,TRBV4-1,NA,TGCGCCAGCAGCCAGCCACGGGGAACTAATGAAAAACTGTTTTTT,CASSQPRGTNEKLFF
TRBJ2-4,NA,TRBV5-5,NA,TGTGCCAGCACCTCCACTTTAGCCAAAAACATTCAGTACTTC,CASTSTLAKNIQYF
TRBJ2-1,TRBD2,TRBV5-1,few,TGCGCCAGCAGCTTGATGGGACTAGCGTTCTACAATGAGCAGTTCTTC,CASSLMGLAFYNEQFF